Listed below are T cell receptor beta chains from one sample, sequenced in a study of shared clonotypes between healthy human individuals. TCRdb keeps only in-frame clones here, not all; method: immunoSEQ multiplex PCR. The table includes about 490,000 clones, around 80% detected once. Sequenced: PBMCs. The receptors originated from a woman aged 40 to 50 in good health. Some clones in this sample may be carry-over from other donors' samples. CDR3s include the opening cysteine and the closing phenylalanine or tryptophan. The D gene is left open where the match is weak. Size is omitted from some rows. Given values are once, few, many or a class for expanded clones.

.	TRBV7-2	TRBJ1-4	.	CASSPGIIADEKLFF	TGTGCCAGCAGTCCCGGGATTATTGCCGATGAAAAACTGTTTTTT
TRBD2	TRBV5-1	TRBJ2-2	.	CASSLGLAGVTGELFF	TGCGCCAGCAGCTTGGGCCTAGCGGGAGTCACCGGGGAGCTGTTTTTT
.	TRBV28	TRBJ1-6	.	CASSPLGGRGHSPLHF	TGTGCCAGCAGTCCCCTAGGGGGAAGAGGGCATTCACCCCTCCACTTT
.	TRBV19	TRBJ2-5	.	CASSDRPRPETQYF	TGTGCCAGTAGCGACCGCCCCCGGCCGGAGACCCAGTACTTC
TRBD1	TRBV28	TRBJ2-7	.	CASSLSGGDPDEQYF	TGTGCCAGCAGTTTATCAGGGGGCGACCCGGACGAGCAGTACTTC
.	TRBV25-1	TRBJ2-3	once	CASSGRVITDTQYF	TGTGCCAGCAGTGGACGGGTTATCACAGATACGCAGTATTTT
TRBD1	TRBV28	TRBJ1-6	.	CASSPQGSYSPLHF	TGTGCCAGCAGCCCACAGGGGTCTTATTCACCCCTCCACTTT
.	TRBV29-1	TRBJ1-2	.	CSDGDGYTF	TGCAGCGATGGGGATGGCTACACCTTC
TRBD2	TRBV5-4	TRBJ2-5	.	CASSSSGSETQYF	TGTGCCAGCAGCTCTAGCGGGAGCGAGACCCAGTACTTC
TRBD1	TRBV2	TRBJ2-5	.	CASRRTGVLETQYF	TGTGCCAGCAGGAGGACAGGGGTGTTAGAGACCCAGTACTTC
TRBD2	TRBV6-5	TRBJ2-7	.	CASSYLGTSSYEQYF	TGTGCCAGCAGTTACTTAGGGACTAGTTCCTACGAGCAGTACTTC
TRBD2	TRBV14	TRBJ2-3	.	CASSPQPGLAGDSWDTQYF	TGTGCCAGCAGCCCTCAGCCAGGTCTAGCGGGAGATAGTTGGGATACGCAGTATTTT
TRBD1	TRBV5-1	TRBJ1-1	.	CASSLAGDRVLTEAFF	TGCGCCAGCAGCTTGGCCGGAGACAGGGTTCTTACTGAAGCTTTCTTT
.	TRBV21-1	TRBJ1-2	.	CASSPEHINYGYTF	TGTGCCAGCAGCCCAGAACATATTAACTATGGCTACACCTTC
.	TRBV7-9	TRBJ2-3	many	CATTRSTDTQYF	TGTGCCACCACCAGGTCCACAGATACGCAGTATTTT
.	TRBV7-3	TRBJ2-1	.	CASSLGTGSEAFF	TGTGCCAGCAGCTTAGGGACCGGGTCGGAGGCGTTCTTC
.	TRBV19	TRBJ2-2	once	CASTTDSGELFF	TGTGCCAGTACAACAGATTCCGGGGAGCTGTTTTTT
.	TRBV7-2	TRBJ2-3	once	CASSLQFTDTQYF	TGTGCCAGCAGCTTACAGTTCACAGATACGCAGTATTTT
TRBD1	TRBV28	TRBJ2-7	.	CATIDRVTYEQYF	TGTGCCACCATCGACAGGGTTACCTACGAGCAGTACTTC
.	TRBV5-4	TRBJ1-1	.	CASSIEWGRMNTEAFF	TGTGCCAGCAGCATTGAATGGGGACGGATGAACACTGAAGCTTTCTTT
TRBD2	TRBV9	TRBJ2-1	.	CACSPRTSGRSNEQFF	TGTGCCTGCAGCCCTCGGACTAGCGGGAGATCCAATGAGCAGTTCTTC
.	TRBV18	TRBJ2-7	once	CASSPAQGQSYEQYF	TGTGCCAGCTCACCTGCGCAGGGACAATCCTACGAGCAGTACTTC
TRBD2	TRBV30	TRBJ2-1	.	CAWSPGLAGKIAQFF	TGTGCCTGGAGCCCGGGACTAGCGGGAAAGATTGCGCAGTTCTTC
TRBD1	TRBV5-1	TRBJ2-5	.	CASSTGTAHYQETQYF	TGCGCCAGCAGCACAGGGACAGCGCATTACCAAGAGACCCAGTACTTC
.	TRBV28	TRBJ1-5	.	CASSFPAWGPNSNQPQHF	TGTGCCAGCAGTTTCCCCGCCTGGGGCCCTAATAGCAATCAGCCCCAGCATTTT
.	TRBV28	TRBJ1-5	.	CASSLHISNQPQHF	TGTGCCAGCAGTTTGCATATTAGCAATCAGCCCCAGCATTTT
.	TRBV21-1	TRBJ2-2	.	CASRTGSNTGELFF	TGTGCCAGCAGAACAGGGTCGAACACCGGGGAGCTGTTTTTT
.	TRBV11-2	TRBJ2-7	.	CASSLGTVLSYEQYF	TGTGCCAGCAGCCTCGGGACGGTCCTCTCCTACGAGCAGTACTTC
.	TRBV28	TRBJ1-2	.	CASSFDTDNYGYTF	TGTGCCAGCAGCTTCGACACAGATAACTATGGCTACACCTTC
.	TRBV5-1	TRBJ1-3	.	CASSLGQGGNTIYF	TGCGCCAGCAGCTTGGGGCAGGGAGGAAACACCATATATTTT
.	TRBV5-3	TRBJ2-1	.	CAQRASGEQFF	TGTGCCCAGAGGGCCTCCGGTGAGCAGTTCTTC
.	TRBV4-2	TRBJ2-7	.	CASSQVSGDHEQYF	TGTGCCAGCAGCCAAGTATCAGGGGACCACGAGCAGTACTTC